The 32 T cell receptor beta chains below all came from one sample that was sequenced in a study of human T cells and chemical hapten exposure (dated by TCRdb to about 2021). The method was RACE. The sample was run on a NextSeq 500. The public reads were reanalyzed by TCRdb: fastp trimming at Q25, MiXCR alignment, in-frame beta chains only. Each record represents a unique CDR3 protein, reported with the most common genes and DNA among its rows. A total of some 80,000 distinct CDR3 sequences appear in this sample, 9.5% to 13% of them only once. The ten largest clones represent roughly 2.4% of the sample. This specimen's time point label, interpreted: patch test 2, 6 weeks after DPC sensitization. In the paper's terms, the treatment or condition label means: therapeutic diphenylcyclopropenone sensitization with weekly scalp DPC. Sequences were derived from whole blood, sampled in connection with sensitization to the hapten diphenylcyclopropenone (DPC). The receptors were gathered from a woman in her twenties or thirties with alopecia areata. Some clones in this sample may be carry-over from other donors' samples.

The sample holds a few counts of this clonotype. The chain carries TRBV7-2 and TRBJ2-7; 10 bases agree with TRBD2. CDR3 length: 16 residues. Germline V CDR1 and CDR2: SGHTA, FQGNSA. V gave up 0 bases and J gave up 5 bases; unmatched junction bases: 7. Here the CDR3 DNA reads TGTGCCAGCAGCTTAGCCCCTACCACTAGCGGGAACGAGCAGTACTTC. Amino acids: CASSLAPTTSGNEQYF.

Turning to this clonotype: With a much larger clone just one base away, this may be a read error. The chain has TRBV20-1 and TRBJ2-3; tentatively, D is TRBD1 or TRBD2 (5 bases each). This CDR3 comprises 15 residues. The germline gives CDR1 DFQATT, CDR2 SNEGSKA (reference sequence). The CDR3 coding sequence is TGCAGTGCTCCATTGGGGCGGTTTATGGGAGATTCGCAGTATTTT. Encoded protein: CSAPLGRFMGDSQYF.

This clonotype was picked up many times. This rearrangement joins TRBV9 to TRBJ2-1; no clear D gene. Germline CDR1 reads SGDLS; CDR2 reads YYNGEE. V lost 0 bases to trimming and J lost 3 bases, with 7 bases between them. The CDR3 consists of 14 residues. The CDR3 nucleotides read TGTGCCAGCAGCGTAGGGGGAATCTACAATGAGCAGTTCTTC. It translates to CASSVGGIYNEQFF.

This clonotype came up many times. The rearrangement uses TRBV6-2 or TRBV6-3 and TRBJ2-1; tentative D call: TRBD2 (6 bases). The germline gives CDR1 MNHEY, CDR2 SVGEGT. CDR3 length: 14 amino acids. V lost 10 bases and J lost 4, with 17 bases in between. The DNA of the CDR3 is TGTGCCACTCTCCGCGGGAACAGTTACAATGAGCAGTTCTTC. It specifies CATLRGNSYNEQFF.

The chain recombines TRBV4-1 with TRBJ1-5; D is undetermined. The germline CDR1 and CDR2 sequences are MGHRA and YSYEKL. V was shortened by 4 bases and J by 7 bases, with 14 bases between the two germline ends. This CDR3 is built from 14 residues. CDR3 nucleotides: TGCGCCAGCAGCCCGGTCCAGAAAGGACAGCCCCAGCATTTT. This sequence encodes CASSPVQKGQPQHF.

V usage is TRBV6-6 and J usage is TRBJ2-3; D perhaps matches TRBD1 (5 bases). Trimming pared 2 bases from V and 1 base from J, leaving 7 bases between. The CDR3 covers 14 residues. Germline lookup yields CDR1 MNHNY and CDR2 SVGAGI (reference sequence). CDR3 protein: CASSYGHRTDTQYF. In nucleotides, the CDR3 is TGTGCCAGCAGTTACGGACACCGCACAGATACGCAGTATTTT.

CDR3 bases: TGCGCCAGCAGCTTGGGTCACCCGAAAACTGAAGCTTTCTTT. Protein sequence: CASSLGHPKTEAFF. The V call is TRBV5-1, the J call TRBJ1-1; D unclear. CDR3 length: 14 amino acids. V lost 0 bases and J lost 5, with 11 bases in between. CDR1 is SGHRS and CDR2 is YFSETQ in the germline V gene.

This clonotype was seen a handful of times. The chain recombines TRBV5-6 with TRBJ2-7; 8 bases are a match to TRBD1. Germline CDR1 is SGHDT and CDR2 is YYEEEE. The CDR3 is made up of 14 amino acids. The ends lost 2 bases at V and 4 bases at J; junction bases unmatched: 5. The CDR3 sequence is CASSFGQGRYEQYF. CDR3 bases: TGTGCCAGCAGCTTTGGACAGGGTCGGTACGAGCAGTACTTC.

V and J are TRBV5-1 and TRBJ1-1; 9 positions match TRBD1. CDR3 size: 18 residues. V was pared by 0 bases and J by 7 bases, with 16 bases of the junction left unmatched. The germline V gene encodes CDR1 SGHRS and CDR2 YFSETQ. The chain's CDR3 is CASSLGLLGRQGESEAFF. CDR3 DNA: TGCGCCAGCAGCTTGGGATTACTAGGGAGACAGGGGGAGAGTGAAGCTTTCTTT.

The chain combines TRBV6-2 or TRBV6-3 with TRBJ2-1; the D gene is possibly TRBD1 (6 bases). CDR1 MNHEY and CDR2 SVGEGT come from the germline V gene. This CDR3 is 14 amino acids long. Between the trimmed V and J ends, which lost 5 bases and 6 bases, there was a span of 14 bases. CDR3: CASSETGLSNEQFF. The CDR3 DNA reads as TGTGCCAGCAGTGAGACAGGATTGAGCAATGAGCAGTTCTTC.

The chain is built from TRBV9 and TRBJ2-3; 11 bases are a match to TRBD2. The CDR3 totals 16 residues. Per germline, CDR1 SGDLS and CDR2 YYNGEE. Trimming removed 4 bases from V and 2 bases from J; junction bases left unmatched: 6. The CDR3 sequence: CASSLRLAGTTDTQYF. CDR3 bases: TGTGCCAGCAGCCTTAGACTAGCGGGGACCACAGATACGCAGTATTTT.

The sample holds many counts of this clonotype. The CDR3 sequence: CASSQATGELFF. The CDR3 DNA reads as TGTGCCAGCAGCCAAGCCACCGGGGAGCTGTTTTTT. The chain employs TRBV4-2 and TRBJ2-2, with D unresolved. Germline CDR1 is LGHNA and CDR2 is YNFKEQ. Trimming removed 1 base at V and 4 bases at J, with 1 base between. This CDR3 has 12 residues.

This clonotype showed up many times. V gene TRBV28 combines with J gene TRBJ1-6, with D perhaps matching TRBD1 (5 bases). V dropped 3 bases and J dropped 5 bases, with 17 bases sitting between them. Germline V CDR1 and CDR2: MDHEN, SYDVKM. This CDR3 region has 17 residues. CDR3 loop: CASSLRTSRGDNSPLHF. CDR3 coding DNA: TGTGCCAGCAGTTTGCGGACCAGTCGGGGGGATAATTCACCCCTCCACTTT.

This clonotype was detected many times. The CDR3 DNA follows: TGTGCCAGTAGCCCGGGGACGGCGAACACTGAAGCTTTCTTT. Protein sequence: CASSPGTANTEAFF. The V call is TRBV19, the J call TRBJ1-1, with D possibly matching TRBD1 (5 bases). V lost 6 bases to trimming and J lost 1 base, with 12 bases between them. Germline CDR1 is LNHDA and CDR2 is SQIVND (reference sequence). This CDR3 has 14 residues.

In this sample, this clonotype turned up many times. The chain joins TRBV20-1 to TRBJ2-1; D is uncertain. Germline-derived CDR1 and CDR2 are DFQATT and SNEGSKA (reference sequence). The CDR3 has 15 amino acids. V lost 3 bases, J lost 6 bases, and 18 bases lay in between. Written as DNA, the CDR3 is TGCAGTGCTAGCAGGTTAGCAGGCTGGTCCAATGAGCAGTTCTTC. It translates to CSASRLAGWSNEQFF.

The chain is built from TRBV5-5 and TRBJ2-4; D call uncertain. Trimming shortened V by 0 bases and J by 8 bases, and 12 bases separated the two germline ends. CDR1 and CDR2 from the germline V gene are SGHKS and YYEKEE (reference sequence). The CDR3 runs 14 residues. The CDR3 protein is CASSLGPPEDIQYF. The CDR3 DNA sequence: TGTGCCAGCAGCTTGGGACCCCCAGAGGACATTCAGTACTTC.

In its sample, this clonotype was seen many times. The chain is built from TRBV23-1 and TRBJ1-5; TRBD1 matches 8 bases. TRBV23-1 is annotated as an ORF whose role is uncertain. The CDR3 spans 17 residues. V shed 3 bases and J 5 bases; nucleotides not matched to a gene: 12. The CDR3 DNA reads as TGCGCCAGCAGTCACAATCTCCTCGACAGGGGATATCAGCCCCAGCATTTT. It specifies CASSHNLLDRGYQPQHF.

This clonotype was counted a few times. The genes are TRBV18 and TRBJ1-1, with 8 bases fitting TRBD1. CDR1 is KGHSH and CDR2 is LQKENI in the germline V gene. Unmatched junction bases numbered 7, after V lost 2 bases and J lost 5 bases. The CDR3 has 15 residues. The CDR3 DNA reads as TGTGCCAGCTCACCAAGAACAGGGGGAAAGACTGAAGCTTTCTTT. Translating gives CASSPRTGGKTEAFF.

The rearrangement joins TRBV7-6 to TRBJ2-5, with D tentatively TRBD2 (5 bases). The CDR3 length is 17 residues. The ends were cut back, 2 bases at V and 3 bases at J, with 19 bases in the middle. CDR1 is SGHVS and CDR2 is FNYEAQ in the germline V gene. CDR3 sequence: CASSLSLREYGKETQYF. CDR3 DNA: TGTGCCAGCAGCTTATCCCTCCGGGAATACGGAAAAGAGACCCAGTACTTC.

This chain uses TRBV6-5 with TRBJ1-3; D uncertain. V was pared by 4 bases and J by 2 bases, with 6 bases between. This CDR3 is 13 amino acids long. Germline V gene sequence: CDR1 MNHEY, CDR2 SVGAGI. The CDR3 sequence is CASSWRAGNTIYF. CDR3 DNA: TGTGCCAGCAGTTGGAGGGCTGGAAACACCATATATTTT.

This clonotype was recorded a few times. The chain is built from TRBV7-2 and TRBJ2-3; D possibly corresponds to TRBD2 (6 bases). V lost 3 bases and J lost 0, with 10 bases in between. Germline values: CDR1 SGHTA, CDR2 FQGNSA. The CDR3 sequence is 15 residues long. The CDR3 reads CASSLDYLSTDTQYF. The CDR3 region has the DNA TGTGCCAGCAGCTTGGACTATCTGAGCACAGATACGCAGTATTTT.

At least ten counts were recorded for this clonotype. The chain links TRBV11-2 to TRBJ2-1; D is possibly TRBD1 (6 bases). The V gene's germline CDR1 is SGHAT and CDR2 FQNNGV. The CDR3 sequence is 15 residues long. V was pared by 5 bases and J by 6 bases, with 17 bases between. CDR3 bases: TGTGCCAGCAGCCGACGACAGGTCAGGGGCAATGAGCAGTTCTTC. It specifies CASSRRQVRGNEQFF.

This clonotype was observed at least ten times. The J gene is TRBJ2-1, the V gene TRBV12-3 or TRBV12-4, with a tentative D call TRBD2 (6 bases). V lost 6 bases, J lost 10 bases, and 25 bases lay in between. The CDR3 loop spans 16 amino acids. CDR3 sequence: CASSSDLFGRQFEQFF. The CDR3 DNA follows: TGTGCCAGCAGCTCGGACCTCTTTGGGAGGCAATTCGAGCAGTTCTTC.

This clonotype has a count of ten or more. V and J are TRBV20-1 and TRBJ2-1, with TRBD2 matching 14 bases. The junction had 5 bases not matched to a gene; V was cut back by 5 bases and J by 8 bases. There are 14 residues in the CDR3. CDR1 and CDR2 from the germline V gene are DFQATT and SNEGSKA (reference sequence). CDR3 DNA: TGCAGTGCTCTGACTAGCGGGAGGGCCGATGAGCAGTTCTTC. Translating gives CSALTSGRADEQFF.

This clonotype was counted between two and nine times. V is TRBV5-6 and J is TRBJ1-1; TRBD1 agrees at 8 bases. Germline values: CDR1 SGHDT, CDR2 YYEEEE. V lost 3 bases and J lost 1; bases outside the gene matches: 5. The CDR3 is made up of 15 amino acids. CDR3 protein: CASSSDRVANTEAFF. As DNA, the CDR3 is TGTGCCAGCAGCTCGGACAGGGTGGCGAACACTGAAGCTTTCTTT.

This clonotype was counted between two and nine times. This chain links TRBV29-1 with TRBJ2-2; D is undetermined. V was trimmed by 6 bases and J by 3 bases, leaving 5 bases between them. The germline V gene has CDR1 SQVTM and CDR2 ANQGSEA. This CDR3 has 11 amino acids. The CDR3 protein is CSVSYTGELFF. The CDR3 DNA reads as TGCAGCGTCAGTTACACCGGGGAGCTGTTTTTT.

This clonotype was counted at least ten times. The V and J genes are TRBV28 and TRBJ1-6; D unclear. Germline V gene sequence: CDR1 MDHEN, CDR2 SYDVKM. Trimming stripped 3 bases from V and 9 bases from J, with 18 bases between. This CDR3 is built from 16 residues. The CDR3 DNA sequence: TGTGCCAGCAGTTTGGCGAGAACCAGTTGGGTTTCACCCCTCCACTTT. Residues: CASSLARTSWVSPLHF.

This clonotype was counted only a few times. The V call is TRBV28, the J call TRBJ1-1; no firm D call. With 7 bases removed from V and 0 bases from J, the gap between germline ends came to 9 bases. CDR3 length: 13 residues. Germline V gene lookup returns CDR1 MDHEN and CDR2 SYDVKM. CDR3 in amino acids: CASIGHMNTEAFF. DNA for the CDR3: TGTGCCAGCATAGGTCATATGAACACTGAAGCTTTCTTT.

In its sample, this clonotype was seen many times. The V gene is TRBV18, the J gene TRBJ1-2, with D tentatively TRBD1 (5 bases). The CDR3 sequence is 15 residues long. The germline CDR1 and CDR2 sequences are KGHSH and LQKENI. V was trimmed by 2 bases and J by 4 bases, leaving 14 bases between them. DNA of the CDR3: TGTGCCAGCTCACCATCAGGGCCTTTATTCTATGGCTACACCTTC. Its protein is CASSPSGPLFYGYTF.

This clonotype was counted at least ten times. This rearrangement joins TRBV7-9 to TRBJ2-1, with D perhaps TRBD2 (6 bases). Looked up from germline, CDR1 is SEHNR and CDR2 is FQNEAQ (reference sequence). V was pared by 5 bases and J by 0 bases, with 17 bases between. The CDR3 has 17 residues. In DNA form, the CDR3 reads TGTGCCAGCAGCCCCCGACGTTTCGGGAGCTCCTACAATGAGCAGTTCTTC. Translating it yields CASSPRRFGSSYNEQFF. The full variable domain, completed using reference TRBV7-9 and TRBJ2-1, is DTGVSQNPRHKITKRGQNVTFRCDPISEHNRLYWYRQTLGQGPEFLTYFQNEAQLEKSRLLSDRFSAERPKGSFSTLEIQRTEQGDSAMYLCASSPRRFGSSYNEQFFGPGTRLTVL.

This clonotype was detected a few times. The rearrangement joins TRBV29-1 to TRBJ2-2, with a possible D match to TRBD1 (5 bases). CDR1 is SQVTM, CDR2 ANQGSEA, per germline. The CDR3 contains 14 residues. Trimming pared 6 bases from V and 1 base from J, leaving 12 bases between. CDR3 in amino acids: CSVDTTGNTGELFF. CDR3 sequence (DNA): TGCAGCGTCGACACTACAGGGAACACCGGGGAGCTGTTTTTT.

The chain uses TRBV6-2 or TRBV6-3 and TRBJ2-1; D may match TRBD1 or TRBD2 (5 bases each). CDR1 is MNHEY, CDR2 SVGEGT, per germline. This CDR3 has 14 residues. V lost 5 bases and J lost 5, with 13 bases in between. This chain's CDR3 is CASSDTGQHNEQFF. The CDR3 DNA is TGTGCCAGCAGTGACACGGGGCAGCACAATGAGCAGTTCTTC.